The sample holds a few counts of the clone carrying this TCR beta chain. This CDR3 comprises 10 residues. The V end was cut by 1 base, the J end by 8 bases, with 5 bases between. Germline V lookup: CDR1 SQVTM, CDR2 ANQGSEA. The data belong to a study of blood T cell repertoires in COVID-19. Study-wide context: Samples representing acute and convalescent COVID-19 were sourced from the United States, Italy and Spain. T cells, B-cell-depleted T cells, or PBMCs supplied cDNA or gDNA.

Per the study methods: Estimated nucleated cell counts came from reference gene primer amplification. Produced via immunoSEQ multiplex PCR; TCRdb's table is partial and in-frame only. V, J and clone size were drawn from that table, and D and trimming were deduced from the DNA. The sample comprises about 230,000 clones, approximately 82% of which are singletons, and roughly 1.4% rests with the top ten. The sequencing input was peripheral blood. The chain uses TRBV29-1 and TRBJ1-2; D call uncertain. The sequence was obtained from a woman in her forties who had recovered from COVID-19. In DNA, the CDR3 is TGCAGCGTTGAAGCGGGAGGCTACACCTTC. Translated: CSVEAGGYTF.